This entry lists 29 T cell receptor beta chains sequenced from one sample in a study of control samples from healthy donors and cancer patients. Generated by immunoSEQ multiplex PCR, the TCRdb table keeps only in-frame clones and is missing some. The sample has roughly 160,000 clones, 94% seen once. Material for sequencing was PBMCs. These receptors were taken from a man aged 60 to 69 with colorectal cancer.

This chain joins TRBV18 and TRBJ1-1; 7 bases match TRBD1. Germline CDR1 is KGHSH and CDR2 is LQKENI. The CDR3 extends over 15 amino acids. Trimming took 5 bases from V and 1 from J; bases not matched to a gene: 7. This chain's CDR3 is CASSFGQVQNTEAFF. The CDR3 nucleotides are TGTGCCAGCTCATTTGGACAGGTCCAGAACACTGAAGCTTTCTTT.

The CDR3 spells CASSQDRGNGETQYF. Here the CDR3 DNA reads TGCGCCAGCAGCCAAGATAGAGGGAACGGAGAGACCCAGTACTTC. V usage is TRBV4-3 and J usage is TRBJ2-5; possible D gene TRBD2, 5 bases. CDR1 LGHNA and CDR2 YSLEER come from the germline V gene. The V end lost 0 bases, the J end lost 4 bases, and 12 bases lay between the germline ends. The CDR3 totals 15 residues.

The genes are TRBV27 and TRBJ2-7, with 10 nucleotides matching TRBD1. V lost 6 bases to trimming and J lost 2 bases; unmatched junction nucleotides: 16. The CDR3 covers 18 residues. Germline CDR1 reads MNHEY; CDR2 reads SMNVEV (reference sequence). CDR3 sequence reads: CASSSSTFGTGVTYEQYF. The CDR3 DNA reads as TGTGCCAGCAGCTCTTCCACCTTCGGGACAGGGGTCACCTACGAGCAGTACTTC.

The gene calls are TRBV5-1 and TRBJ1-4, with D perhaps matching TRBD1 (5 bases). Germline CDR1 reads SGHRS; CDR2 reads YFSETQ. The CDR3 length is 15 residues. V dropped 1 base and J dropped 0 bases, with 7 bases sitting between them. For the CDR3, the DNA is TGCGCCAGCAGCTTGCAGGGTTCAACTAATGAAAAACTGTTTTTT. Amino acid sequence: CASSLQGSTNEKLFF.

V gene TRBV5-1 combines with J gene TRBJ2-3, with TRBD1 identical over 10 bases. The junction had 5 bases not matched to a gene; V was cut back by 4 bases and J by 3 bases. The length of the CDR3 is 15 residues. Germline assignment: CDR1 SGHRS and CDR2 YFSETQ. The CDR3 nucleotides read TGCGCCAGCAGCCTCTCGGGACAGGGGACAGATACGCAGTATTTT. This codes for CASSLSGQGTDTQYF.

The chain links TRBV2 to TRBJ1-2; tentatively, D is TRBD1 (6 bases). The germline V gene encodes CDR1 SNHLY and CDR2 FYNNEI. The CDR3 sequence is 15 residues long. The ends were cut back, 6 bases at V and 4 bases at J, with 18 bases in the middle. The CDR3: CASRARGGLSYGYTF. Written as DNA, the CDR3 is TGTGCCAGCAGGGCCCGCGGGGGGCTTAGCTATGGCTACACCTTC.

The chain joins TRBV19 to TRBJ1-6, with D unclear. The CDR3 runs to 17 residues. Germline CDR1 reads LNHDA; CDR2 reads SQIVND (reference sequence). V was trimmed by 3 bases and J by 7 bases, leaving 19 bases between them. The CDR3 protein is CASSIPSDGDRNSPLHF. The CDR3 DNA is TGTGCCAGTAGTATCCCCTCCGATGGGGATCGGAATTCACCCCTCCACTTT.

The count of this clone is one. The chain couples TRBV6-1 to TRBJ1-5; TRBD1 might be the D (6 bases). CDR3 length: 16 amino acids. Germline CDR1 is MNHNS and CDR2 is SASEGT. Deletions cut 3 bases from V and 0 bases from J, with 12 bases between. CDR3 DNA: TGTGCCAGCAGTGACTTGGGACAATATAGCAATCAGCCCCAGCATTTT. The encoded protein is CASSDLGQYSNQPQHF.

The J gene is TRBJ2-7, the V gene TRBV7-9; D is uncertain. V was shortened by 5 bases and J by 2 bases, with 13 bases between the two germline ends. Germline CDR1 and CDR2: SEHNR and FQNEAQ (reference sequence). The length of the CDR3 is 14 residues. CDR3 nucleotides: TGTGCCAGCAGCCCGGTTTCAGTGGCCTACGAGCAGTACTTC. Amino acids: CASSPVSVAYEQYF.

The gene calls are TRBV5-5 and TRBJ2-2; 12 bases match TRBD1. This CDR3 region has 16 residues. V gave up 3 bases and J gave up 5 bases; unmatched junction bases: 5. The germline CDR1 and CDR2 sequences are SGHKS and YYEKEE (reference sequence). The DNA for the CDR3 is TGTGCCAGCAGCTGGGGACAGGGGGCGGGAACCGGGGAGCTGTTTTTT. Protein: CASSWGQGAGTGELFF.

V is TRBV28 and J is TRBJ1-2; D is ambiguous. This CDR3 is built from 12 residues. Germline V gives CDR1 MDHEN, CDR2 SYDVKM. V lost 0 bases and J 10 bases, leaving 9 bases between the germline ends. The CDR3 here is CASSLWDGDYTF. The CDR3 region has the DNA TGTGCCAGCAGTTTATGGGACGGGGACTACACCTTC.

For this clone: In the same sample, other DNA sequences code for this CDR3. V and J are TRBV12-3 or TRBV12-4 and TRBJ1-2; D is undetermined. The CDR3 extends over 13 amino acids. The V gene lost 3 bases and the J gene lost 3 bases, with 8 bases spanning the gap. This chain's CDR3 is CASSLNSYYGYTF. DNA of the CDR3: TGTGCCAGCAGTTTGAACAGTTACTATGGCTACACCTTC.

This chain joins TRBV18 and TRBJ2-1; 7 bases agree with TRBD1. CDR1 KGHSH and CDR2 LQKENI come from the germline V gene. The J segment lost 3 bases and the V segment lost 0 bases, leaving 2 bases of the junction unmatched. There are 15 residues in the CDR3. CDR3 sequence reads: CASSPPTGNYNEQFF. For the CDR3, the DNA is TGTGCCAGCTCACCACCGACAGGGAACTACAATGAGCAGTTCTTC.

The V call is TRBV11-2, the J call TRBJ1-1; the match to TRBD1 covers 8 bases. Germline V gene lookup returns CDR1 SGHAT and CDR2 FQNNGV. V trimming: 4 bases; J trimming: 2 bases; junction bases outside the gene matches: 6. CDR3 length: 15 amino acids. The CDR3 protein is CASSSRQGSNTEAFF. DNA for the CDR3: TGTGCCAGCAGCTCCAGACAGGGGAGCAACACTGAAGCTTTCTTT.

The DNA for the CDR3 is TGTGCCAGCAGCCAAGATGGGGCCAGGGGCTCACCCCTCCACTTT. Protein product: CASSQDGARGSPLHF. The chain recombines TRBV4-2 with TRBJ1-6; tentative D call: TRBD1 (6 bases). Germline V gene lookup returns CDR1 LGHNA and CDR2 YNFKEQ. V lost 0 bases to trimming and J lost 10 bases, with 13 bases between them. CDR3 length equals 15 residues.

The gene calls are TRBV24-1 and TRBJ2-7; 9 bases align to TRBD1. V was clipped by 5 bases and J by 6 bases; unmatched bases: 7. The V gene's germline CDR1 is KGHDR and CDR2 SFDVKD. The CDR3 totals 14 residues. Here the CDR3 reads CATSAMDRGGEQYF. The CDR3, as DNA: TGTGCCACCAGTGCAATGGACAGGGGCGGCGAGCAGTACTTC.

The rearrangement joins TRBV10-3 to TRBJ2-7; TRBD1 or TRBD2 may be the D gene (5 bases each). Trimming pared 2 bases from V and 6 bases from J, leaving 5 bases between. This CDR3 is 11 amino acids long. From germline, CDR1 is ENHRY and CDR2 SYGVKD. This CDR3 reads CAISEGGEQYF. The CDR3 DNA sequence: TGTGCCATCAGTGAGGGGGGCGAGCAGTACTTC.

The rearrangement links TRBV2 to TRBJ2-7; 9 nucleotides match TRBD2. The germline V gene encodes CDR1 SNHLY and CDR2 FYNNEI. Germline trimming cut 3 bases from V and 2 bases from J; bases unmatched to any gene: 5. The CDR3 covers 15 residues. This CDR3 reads CASSEGLAVTYEQYF. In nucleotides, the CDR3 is TGTGCCAGCAGTGAGGGACTAGCTGTAACCTACGAGCAGTACTTC.

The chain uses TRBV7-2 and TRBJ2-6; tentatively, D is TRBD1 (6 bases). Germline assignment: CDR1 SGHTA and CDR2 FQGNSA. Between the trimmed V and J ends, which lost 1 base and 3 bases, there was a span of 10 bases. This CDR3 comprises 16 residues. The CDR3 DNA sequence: TGTGCCAGCAGCTTAGGTTCAGGGGTTGGGGCCAACGTCCTGACTTTC. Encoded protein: CASSLGSGVGANVLTF.

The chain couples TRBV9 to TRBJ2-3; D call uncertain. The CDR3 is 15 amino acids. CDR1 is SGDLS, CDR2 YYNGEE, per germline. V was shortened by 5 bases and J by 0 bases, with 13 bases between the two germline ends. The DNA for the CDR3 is TGTGCCAGCAGTGCCCAGTTAGGAAGCACAGATACGCAGTATTTT. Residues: CASSAQLGSTDTQYF.

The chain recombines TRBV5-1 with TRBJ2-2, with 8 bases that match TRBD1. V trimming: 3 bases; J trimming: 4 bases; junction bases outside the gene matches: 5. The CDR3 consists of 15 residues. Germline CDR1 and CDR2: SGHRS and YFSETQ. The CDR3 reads CASSSTGVITGELFF. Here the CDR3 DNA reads TGCGCCAGCAGCTCGACAGGGGTCATCACCGGGGAGCTGTTTTTT.

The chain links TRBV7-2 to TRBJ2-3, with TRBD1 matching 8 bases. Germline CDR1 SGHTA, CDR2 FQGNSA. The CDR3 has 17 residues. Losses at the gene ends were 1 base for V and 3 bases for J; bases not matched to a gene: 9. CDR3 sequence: CASSLVGQGAPTDTQYF. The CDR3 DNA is TGTGCCAGCAGCTTAGTCGGCCAGGGGGCGCCGACAGATACGCAGTATTTT. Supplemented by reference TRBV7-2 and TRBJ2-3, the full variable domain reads GAGVSQSPSNKVTEKGKDVELRCDPISGHTALYWYRQSLGQGLEFLIYFQGNSAPDKSGLPSDRFSAERTGGSVSTLTIQRTQQEDSAVYLCASSLVGQGAPTDTQYFGPGTRLTVL.

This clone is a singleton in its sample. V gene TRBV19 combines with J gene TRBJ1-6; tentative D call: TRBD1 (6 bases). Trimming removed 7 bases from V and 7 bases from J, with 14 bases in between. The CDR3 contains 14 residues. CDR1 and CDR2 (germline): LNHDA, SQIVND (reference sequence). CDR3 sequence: CASTPGALNSPLHF. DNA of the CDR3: TGTGCCAGTACCCCAGGGGCGCTGAATTCACCCCTCCACTTT.

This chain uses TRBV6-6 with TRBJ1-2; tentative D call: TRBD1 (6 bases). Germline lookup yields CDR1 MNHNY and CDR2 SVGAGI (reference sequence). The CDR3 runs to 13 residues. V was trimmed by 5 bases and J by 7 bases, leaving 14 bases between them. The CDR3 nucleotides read TGTGCCAGCAGTGACGGTCAGGGGCTTGGCTACACCTTC. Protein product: CASSDGQGLGYTF.

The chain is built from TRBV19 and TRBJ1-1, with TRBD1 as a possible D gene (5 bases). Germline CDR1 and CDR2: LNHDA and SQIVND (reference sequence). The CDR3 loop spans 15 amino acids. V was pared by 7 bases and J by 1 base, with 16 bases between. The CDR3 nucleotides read TGTGCCAGTACCTTGACAGCGCGGACGAACACTGAAGCTTTCTTT. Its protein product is CASTLTARTNTEAFF. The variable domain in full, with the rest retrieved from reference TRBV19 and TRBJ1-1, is DGGITQSPKYLFRKEGQNVTLSCEQNLNHDAMYWYRQDPGQGLRLIYYSQIVNDFQKGDIAEGYSVSREKKESFPLTVTSAQKNPTAFYLCASTLTARTNTEAFFGQGTRLTVV.

In nucleotides, the CDR3 is TGTGCCAGCAGCCCTCTTTCTAGCGGGGGGTTTTCCTACGAGCAGTACTTC. This encodes CASSPLSSGGFSYEQYF. The chain is built from TRBV3-1 (or the pseudogene TRBV3-2) and TRBJ2-7, with 11 bases lining up with TRBD2. With 4 bases clipped from V and 1 base from J, the junction kept 9 bases outside the gene matches. Germline-derived CDR1 and CDR2 are LGHDT and YNNKEL (reference sequence). The CDR3 spans 17 residues.

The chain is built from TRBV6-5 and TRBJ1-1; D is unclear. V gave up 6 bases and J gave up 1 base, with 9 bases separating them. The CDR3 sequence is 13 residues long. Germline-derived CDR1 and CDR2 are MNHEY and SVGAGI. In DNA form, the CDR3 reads TGTGCCAGCAGCAACACACAGAACACTGAAGCTTTCTTT. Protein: CASSNTQNTEAFF.

The CDR3 sequence: CASSEGTSSLQETQYF. The CDR3 DNA follows: TGCGCCAGCAGTGAAGGGACTAGCTCTCTCCAAGAGACCCAGTACTTC. The gene calls are TRBV10-1 and TRBJ2-5, with 9 positions matching TRBD2. Germline V CDR1 and CDR2: WNHNN, SYGVQD (reference sequence). The CDR3 loop spans 16 amino acids. The junction had 6 bases not matched to a gene; V was cut back by 3 bases and J by 1 base.

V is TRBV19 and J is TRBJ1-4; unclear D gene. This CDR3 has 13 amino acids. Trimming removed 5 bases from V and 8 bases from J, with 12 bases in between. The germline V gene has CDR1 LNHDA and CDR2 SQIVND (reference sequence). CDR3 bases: TGTGCCAGTAGTTCCCATCCCGGGGAAAAACTGTTTTTT. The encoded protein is CASSSHPGEKLFF.